Shown below are 14 T cell receptor beta chains from a single sample sequenced in a study of T cells in Graves' hyperthyroidism and ophthalmopathy. Regions amplified from RNA transcripts were the TCR beta CDR3 regions. The TCR CDR3 was amplified in a first-round RT-PCR using the HTBI primer set. TCRdb fed the multiplex PCR reads into MiXCR, producing one record per CDR3 protein. Of some 500,000 distinct CDR3 sequences listed, approximately 15% were seen once; the top ten hold around 17%. Sequencing was done on a sample of blood. The source of these receptors is a young woman with Graves' hyperthyroidism.

This clonotype was seen at least ten times. V and J are TRBV6-1 and TRBJ2-5; 14 bases agree with TRBD2. This CDR3 has 16 residues. CDR1 is MNHNS and CDR2 is SASEGT in the germline V gene. V was pared by 7 bases and J by 5 bases, with 9 bases of the junction left unmatched. The CDR3 DNA sequence: TGTGCCAGCAATCTCGGGACTAGCGGGAGAGGGGAGACCCAGTACTTC. This codes for CASNLGTSGRGETQYF.

At least ten counts were recorded for this clonotype. The rearrangement joins TRBV6-1 to TRBJ1-2; 8 nucleotides align to TRBD1. Unmatched junction bases numbered 6, after V lost 4 bases and J lost 5 bases. In germline, CDR1 is MNHNS, CDR2 SASEGT. The CDR3 runs 14 residues. CDR3 in DNA: TGTGCCAGCAGTGCACCGGGACAGGAATATGGCTACACCTTC. Protein product: CASSAPGQEYGYTF.

This clonotype was seen many times. The V and J genes are TRBV12-3 or TRBV12-4 and TRBJ1-2; the D is unclear. This CDR3 region has 11 residues. V shed 5 bases and J shed 2 bases, with 3 bases lying between them. CDR3: CASSRNYGYTF. The CDR3 nucleotides are TGTGCCAGCAGTCGGAACTATGGCTACACCTTC.

CDR3 amino acids: CATRDKPGNTIYF. CDR3 coding DNA: TGTGCCACCAGAGATAAACCTGGAAACACCATATATTTT. The chain carries TRBV24-1 and TRBJ1-3; unclear D gene. There are 13 residues in the CDR3. V lost 7 bases and J 2 bases, leaving 8 bases between the germline ends. Germline CDR1 is KGHDR and CDR2 is SFDVKD.

This clonotype was picked up a small number of times. The gene calls are TRBV4-1 and TRBJ1-1; TRBD1 might be the D (6 bases). Trimming took 5 bases from V and 4 from J, leaving 17 bases between them. Germline CDR1 and CDR2: MGHRA and YSYEKL. The CDR3 contains 15 residues. CDR3 in DNA: TGCGCCAGCAGCGGAAGTGGGGGGCTGGGCACTGAAGCTTTCTTT. It is translated as CASSGSGGLGTEAFF.

This clonotype was seen just once. V usage is TRBV10-2 and J usage is TRBJ2-1, with a tentative D call TRBD1 (5 bases). The V gene lost 10 bases and the J gene lost 6 bases, with 10 bases spanning the gap. In germline, CDR1 is WSHSY, CDR2 SAAADI. The CDR3 has 11 amino acids. CDR3 loop: CAIRTGNEQFF. In DNA form, the CDR3 reads TGCGCCATCCGTACAGGCAATGAGCAGTTCTTC.

This clonotype was found many times. The chain joins TRBV2 to TRBJ2-2, with 11 nucleotides matching TRBD2. Trimming removed 6 bases from V and 6 bases from J; junction bases left unmatched: 15. This CDR3 is built from 18 residues. Germline V lookup: CDR1 SNHLY, CDR2 FYNNEI. CDR3 in amino acids: CASRSGLAGGPAAGELFF. CDR3 DNA: TGTGCCAGCAGATCCGGGCTAGCGGGAGGCCCGGCGGCCGGGGAGCTGTTTTTT. Drawing the rest from reference TRBV2 and TRBJ2-2, the complete variable domain is EPEVTQTPSHQVTQMGQEVILRCVPISNHLYFYWYRQILGQKVEFLVSFYNNEISEKSEIFDDQFSVERPDGSNFTLKIRSTKLEDSAMYFCASRSGLAGGPAAGELFFGEGSRLTVL.

In its sample, this clonotype was seen a few times. The V gene is TRBV20-1, the J gene TRBJ1-5; TRBD1 matches at 9 bases. Per the germline V gene, CDR1 is DFQATT and CDR2 is SNEGSKA (reference sequence). V shed 1 base, J shed 3 bases, and the junction held 4 bases outside the gene matches. The CDR3 loop spans 15 amino acids. CDR3 protein: CSARVRTGVNQPQHF. The CDR3 DNA reads TGCAGTGCTAGAGTGCGGACAGGGGTCAATCAGCCCCAGCATTTT.

Many counts were recorded for this clonotype. The chain employs TRBV5-1 and TRBJ2-1; no clear D. Germline lookup yields CDR1 SGHRS and CDR2 YFSETQ. The CDR3 contains 13 residues. Trimming cost V 10 bases and J 7 bases, with 18 bases left between them. In nucleotides, the CDR3 is TGCGCCTCAAGGGAAATAGGATCAAATGAGCAGTTCTTC. It specifies CASREIGSNEQFF.

This clonotype was recorded at least ten times. The rearrangement uses TRBV11-2 and TRBJ1-3; unclear D gene. V lost 5 bases, J lost 3 bases, and 8 bases lay in between. Germline V gene lookup returns CDR1 SGHAT and CDR2 FQNNGV. The CDR3 contains 13 residues. The CDR3 nucleotides are TGTGCCAGCAGCCCCCAAGGTGGAAACACCATATATTTT. Its protein is CASSPQGGNTIYF.

The V call is TRBV11-3, the J call TRBJ2-1, with D possibly matching TRBD1 (7 bases). CDR3 size: 13 residues. Trimming stripped 9 bases from V and 9 bases from J, with 18 bases between. The germline V gene has CDR1 SGHNT and CDR2 YENEEA. DNA for the CDR3: TGTGCCAGTGGGGACGGAGGGGGCGGTGAGCAGTTCTTC. Translated: CASGDGGGGEQFF. The variable domain in full, with the rest retrieved from reference TRBV11-3 and TRBJ2-1, is EAGVVQSPRYKIIEKKQPVAFWCNPISGHNTLYWYLQNLGQGPELLIRYENEEAVDDSQLPKDRFSAERLKGVDSTLKIQPAELGDSAVYLCASGDGGGGEQFFGPGTRLTVL.

On this clonotype: A much larger clone lies a single base off, so this may be a read error. V is TRBV7-9 and J is TRBJ2-3; no firm D call. Germline CDR1 SEHNR, CDR2 FQNEAQ (reference sequence). There are 14 residues in the CDR3. CDR3 coding DNA: TGTGCCACCAGCCCTAGGAAGTGGGCAGATACGCAGTATTTT. It specifies CATSPRKWADTQYF.

This rearrangement joins TRBV12-3 or TRBV12-4 to TRBJ2-2; D remains unclear. Trimming removed 3 bases from V and 8 bases from J, with 7 bases in between. The CDR3 runs to 12 residues. CDR3 amino acids: CASSFVQGELFF. CDR3 sequence (DNA): TGTGCCAGCAGTTTTGTTCAGGGGGAGCTGTTTTTT.

This clonotype occurred many times. The chain combines TRBV12-3 or TRBV12-4 with TRBJ2-5; the match to TRBD2 covers 11 bases. After removal of 5 bases from V and 12 bases from J, the junction contained 8 bases not matched to a gene. The CDR3 is made up of 13 amino acids. The chain's CDR3 is CASSPHTSGSEYF. CDR3 bases: TGTGCCAGCAGTCCCCACACTAGCGGGAGTGAGTACTTC.